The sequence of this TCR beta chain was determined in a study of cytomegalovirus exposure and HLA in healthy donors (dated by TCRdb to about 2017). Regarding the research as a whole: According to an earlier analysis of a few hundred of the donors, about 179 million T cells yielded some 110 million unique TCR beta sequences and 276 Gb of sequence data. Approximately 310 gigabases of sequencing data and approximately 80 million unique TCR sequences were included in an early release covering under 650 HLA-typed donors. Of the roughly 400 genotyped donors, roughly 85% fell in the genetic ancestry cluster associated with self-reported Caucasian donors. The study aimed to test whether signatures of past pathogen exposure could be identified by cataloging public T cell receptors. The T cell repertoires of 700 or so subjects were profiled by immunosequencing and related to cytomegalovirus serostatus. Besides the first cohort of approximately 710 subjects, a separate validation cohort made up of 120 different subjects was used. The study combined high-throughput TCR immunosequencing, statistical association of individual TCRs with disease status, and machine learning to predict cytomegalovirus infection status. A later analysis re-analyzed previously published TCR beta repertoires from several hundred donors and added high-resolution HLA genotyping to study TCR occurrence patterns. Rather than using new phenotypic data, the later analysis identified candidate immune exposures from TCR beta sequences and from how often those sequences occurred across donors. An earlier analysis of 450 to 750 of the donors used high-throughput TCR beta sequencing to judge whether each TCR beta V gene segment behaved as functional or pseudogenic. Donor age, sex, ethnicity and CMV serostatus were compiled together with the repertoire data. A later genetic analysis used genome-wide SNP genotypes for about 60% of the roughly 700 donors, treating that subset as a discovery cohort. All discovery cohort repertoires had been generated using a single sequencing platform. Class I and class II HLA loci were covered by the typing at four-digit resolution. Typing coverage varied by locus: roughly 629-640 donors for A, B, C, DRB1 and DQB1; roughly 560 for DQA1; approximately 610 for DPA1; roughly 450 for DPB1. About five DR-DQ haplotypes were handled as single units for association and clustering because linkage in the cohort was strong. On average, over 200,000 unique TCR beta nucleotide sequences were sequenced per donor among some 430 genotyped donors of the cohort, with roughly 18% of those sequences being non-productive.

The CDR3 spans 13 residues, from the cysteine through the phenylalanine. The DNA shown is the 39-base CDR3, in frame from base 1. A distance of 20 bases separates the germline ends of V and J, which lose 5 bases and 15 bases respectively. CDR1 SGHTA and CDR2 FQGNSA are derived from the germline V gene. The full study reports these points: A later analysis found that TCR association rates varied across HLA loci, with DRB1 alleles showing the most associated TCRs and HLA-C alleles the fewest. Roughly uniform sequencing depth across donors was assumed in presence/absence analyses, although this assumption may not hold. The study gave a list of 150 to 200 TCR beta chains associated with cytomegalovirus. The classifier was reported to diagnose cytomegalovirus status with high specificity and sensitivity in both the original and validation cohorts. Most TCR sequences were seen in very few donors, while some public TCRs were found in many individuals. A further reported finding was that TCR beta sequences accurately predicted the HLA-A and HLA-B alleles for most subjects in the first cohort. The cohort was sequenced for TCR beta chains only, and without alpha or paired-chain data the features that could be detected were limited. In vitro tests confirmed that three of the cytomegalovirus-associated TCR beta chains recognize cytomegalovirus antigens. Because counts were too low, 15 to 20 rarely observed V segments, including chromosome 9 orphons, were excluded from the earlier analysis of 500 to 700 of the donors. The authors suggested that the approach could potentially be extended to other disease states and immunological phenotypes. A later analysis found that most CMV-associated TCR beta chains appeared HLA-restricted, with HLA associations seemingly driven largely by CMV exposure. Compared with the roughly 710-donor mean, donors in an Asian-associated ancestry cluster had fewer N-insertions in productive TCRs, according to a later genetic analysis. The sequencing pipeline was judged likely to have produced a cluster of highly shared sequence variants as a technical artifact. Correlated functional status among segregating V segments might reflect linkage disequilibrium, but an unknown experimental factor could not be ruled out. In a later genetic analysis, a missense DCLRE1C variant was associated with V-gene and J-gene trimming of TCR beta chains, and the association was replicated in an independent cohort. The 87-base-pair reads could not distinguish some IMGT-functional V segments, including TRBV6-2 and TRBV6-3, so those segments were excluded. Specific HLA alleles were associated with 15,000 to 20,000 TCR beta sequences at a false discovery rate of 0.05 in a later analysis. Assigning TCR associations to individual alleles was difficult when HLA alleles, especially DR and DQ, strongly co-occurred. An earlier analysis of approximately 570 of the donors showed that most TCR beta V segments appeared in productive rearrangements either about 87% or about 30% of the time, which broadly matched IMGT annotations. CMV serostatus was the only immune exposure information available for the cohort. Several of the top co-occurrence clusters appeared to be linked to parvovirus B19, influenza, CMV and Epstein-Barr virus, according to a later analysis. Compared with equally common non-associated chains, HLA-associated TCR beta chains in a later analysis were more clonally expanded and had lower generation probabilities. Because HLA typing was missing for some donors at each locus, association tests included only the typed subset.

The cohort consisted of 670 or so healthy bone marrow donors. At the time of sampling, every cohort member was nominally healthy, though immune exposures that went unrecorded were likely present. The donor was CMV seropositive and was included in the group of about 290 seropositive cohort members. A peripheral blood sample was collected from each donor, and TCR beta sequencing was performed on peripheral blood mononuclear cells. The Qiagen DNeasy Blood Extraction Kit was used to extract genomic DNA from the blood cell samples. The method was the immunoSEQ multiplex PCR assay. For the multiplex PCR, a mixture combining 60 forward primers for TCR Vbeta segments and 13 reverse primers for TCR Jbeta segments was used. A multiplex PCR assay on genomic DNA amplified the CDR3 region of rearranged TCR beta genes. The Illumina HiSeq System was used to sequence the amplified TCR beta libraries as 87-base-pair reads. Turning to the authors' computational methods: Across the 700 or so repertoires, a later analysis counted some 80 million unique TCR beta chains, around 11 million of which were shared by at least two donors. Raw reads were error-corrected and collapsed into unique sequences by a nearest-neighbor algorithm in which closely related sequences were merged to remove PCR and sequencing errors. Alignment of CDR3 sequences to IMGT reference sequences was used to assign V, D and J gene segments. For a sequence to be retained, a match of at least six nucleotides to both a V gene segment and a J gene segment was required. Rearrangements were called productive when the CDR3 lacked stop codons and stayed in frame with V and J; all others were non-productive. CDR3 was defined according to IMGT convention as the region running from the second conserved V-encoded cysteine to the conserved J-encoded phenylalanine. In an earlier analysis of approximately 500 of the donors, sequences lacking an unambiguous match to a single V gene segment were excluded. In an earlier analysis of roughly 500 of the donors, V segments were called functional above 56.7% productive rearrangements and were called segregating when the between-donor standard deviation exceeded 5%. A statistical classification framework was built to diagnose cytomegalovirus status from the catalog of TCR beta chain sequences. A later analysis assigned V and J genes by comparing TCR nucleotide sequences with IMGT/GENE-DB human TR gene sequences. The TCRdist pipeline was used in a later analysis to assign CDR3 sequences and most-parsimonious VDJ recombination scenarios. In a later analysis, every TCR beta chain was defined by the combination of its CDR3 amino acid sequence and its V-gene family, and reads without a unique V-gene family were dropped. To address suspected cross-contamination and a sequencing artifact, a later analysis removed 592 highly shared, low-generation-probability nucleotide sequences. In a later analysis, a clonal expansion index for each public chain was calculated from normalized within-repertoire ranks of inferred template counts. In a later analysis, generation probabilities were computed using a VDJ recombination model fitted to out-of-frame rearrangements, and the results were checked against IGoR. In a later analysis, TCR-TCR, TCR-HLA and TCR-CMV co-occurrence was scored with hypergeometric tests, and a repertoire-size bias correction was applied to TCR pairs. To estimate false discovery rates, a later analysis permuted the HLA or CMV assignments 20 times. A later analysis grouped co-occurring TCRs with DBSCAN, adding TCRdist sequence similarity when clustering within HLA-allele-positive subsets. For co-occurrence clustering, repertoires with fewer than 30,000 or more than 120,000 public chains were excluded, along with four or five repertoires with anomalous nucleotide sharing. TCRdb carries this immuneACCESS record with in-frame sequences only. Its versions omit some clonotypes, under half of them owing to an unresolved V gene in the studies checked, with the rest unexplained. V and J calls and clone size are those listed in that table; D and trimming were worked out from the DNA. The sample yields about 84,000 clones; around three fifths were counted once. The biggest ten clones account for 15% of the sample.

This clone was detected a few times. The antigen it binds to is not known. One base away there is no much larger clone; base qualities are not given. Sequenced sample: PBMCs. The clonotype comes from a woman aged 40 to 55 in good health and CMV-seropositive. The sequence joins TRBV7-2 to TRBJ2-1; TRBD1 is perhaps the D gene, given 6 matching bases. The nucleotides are TGTGCCAGCAGCCTAGGACAGCGCGGCGACACGTTCTTC. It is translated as CASSLGQRGDTFF.